This TCR beta chain was recovered during a study of control samples from healthy donors and cancer patients. Trimming removed 2 bases from V and 0 bases from J, with 11 bases in between. The length of the CDR3 is 17 residues. Germline lookup yields CDR1 MNHNS and CDR2 SASEGT. The method was immunoSEQ multiplex PCR; TCRdb's version includes in-frame clones alone and lacks a portion of them. The table lists about 96,000 clones, approximately 93% of them singletons. The V and J genes are TRBV6-1 and TRBJ2-6, with D perhaps being TRBD1 or TRBD2 (5 bases each). The clonotype was recovered from a man aged 18 to 29 in good health. The specimen sequenced was blood. CDR3 sequence: CASSEPGPPSGANVLTF. The CDR3 region has the DNA TGTGCCAGCAGTGAACCGGGACCCCCCTCTGGGGCCAACGTCCTGACTTTC.